This T cell receptor (beta chain) came from a study of T cell responses to AZD1222 COVID-19 vaccine. Study as a whole: The study pooled second doses at about 4 or about 12 weeks.

The repertoire was sequenced with immunoSEQ multiplex PCR; TCRdb's copy has only in-frame clones and lacks some. This sample has about 99,000 clones; approximately 91% occur once, and the top ten carry roughly a sixth. CDR3 length equals 14 residues. Germline V gene lookup returns CDR1 MNHEY and CDR2 SVGAGI. Trimming shortened V by 0 bases and J by 5 bases, and 10 bases separated the two germline ends. V is TRBV6-5 and J is TRBJ2-5; D remains ambiguous. Sample: peripheral blood, taken on day 0 of AZD1222 vaccination. The receptor was isolated from an adult in good health. This CDR3 reads CASSYSRVGETQYF. The CDR3 coding sequence is TGTGCCAGCAGTTACTCAAGGGTCGGGGAGACCCAGTACTTC.